A selection of T cell receptor beta chains follows, all from one sample in a study of blood T cell repertoires in COVID-19. Here immunoSEQ multiplex PCR was the method, and the copy in TCRdb shows in-frame clones only, minus some. The table lists a few hundred thousand clones, 70% to 90% of them singletons, with roughly 3.3% in the top ten. The sequencing input was PBMCs or T cells enriched from blood (not recorded which). The receptors stem from a woman between 50 and 59 years old in a cohort exposed to, infected with or recovered from COVID-19 (not recorded which). Each CDR3 is given with its conserved first and last residue. Each record gives: clone size, D gene, V gene, J gene, CDR3 protein, CDR3 DNA. A D gene is named only where the DNA matches it firmly. Expanded clones get a size class; other rows say once, few or many, or leave the size out.

-	-	TRBV27	TRBJ2-1	CASTQGVAGNYNEQFF	TGTGCCAGCACCCAGGGGGTGGCGGGGAACTACAATGAGCAGTTCTTC
few	TRBD1	TRBV7-9	TRBJ2-7	CASSYGQDHYEQYF	TGTGCCAGCAGCTACGGACAGGACCACTACGAGCAGTACTTC
-	TRBD1	TRBV5-4	TRBJ2-7	CASSFRRLGTGITYEQYF	TGTGCCAGCAGCTTCCGACGTTTAGGGACAGGGATTACCTACGAGCAGTACTTC
-	TRBD1	TRBV6-2/TRBV6-3	TRBJ1-6	CASSLTRTGSGLSPLHF	TGTGCCAGCAGTTTGACCCGGACAGGGTCGGGCCTTTCACCCCTCCACTTT
-	TRBD2	TRBV18	TRBJ2-1	CASSPATSGGSEFF	TGTGCCAGCTCACCAGCGACTAGCGGGGGCTCGGAGTTCTTC
-	-	TRBV12-3/TRBV12-4	TRBJ1-3	CASSFRGNTIYF	TGTGCCAGCAGTTTCCGTGGAAACACCATATATTTT
-	TRBD2	TRBV27	TRBJ2-3	CASSFGTTLSTDTQYF	TGTGCCAGCAGTTTCGGGACTACACTTAGCACAGATACGCAGTATTTT
-	-	TRBV7-2	TRBJ2-2	CASSRYGELFF	TGTGCCAGCAGCCGCTACGGGGAGCTGTTTTTT
-	-	TRBV5-6	TRBJ1-2	CASSPDGEEGYTF	TGTGCCAGCAGCCCGGACGGGGAGGAAGGCTACACCTTC
-	-	TRBV5-4	TRBJ1-3	CASSPGLSGNTIYF	TGTGCCAGCAGCCCGGGACTCTCTGGAAACACCATATATTTT
-	TRBD1	TRBV28	TRBJ2-2	CASSYDRVGSGELFF	TGTGCCAGCAGTTATGACAGGGTCGGATCCGGGGAGCTGTTTTTT
-	-	TRBV28	TRBJ1-6	CASRGGNNSPLHF	TGTGCCAGCAGAGGCGGGAACAATTCACCCCTCCACTTT
-	TRBD1	TRBV19	TRBJ1-1	CASTTGGRTEAFF	TGTGCCAGTACCACAGGGGGCAGAACTGAAGCTTTCTTT
-	-	TRBV7-9	TRBJ1-2	CASSLGLGTTYGYTF	TGTGCCAGCAGCTTAGGTCTGGGCACGACCTATGGCTACACCTTC
-	-	TRBV5-4	TRBJ2-2	CASSGPIRPTQGGELFF	TGTGCCAGCAGCGGACCGATCCGTCCCACCCAGGGCGGGGAGCTGTTTTTT
-	-	TRBV19	TRBJ1-6	CASSDLGQGNSPLHF	TGTGCCAGTAGTGATTTAGGGCAGGGTAATTCACCCCTCCACTTT
-	TRBD1	TRBV6-5	TRBJ1-1	CASVRQGNTEAFF	TGTGCCAGCGTAAGACAGGGGAACACTGAAGCTTTCTTT
-	-	TRBV5-4	TRBJ1-1	CASTSGRVNTEAFF	TGTGCCAGCACCTCAGGAAGAGTTAACACTGAAGCTTTCTTT
-	-	TRBV7-2	TRBJ2-2	CASSLAYDTGELFF	TGTGCCAGCAGCTTAGCGTATGACACCGGGGAGCTGTTTTTT
-	TRBD1	TRBV6-5	TRBJ1-6	CATQGGNSPLHF	TGTGCCACACAGGGGGGTAATTCACCCCTCCACTTT
few	-	TRBV18	TRBJ1-4	CASSPPMAGYYEKLFF	TGTGCCAGCTCACCACCGATGGCAGGGTATTATGAAAAACTGTTTTTT
-	-	TRBV27	TRBJ2-1	CASSSPNEQFF	TGTGCCAGCAGTTCCCCTAATGAGCAGTTCTTC
few	TRBD2	TRBV15	TRBJ2-3	CATSSGTSEADTQYF	TGTGCCACCAGCAGCGGGACTAGCGAGGCAGATACGCAGTATTTT
-	-	TRBV11-2	TRBJ2-3	CASSSSAYLAGNTDTQYF	TGTGCCAGCAGCTCATCAGCTTATCTCGCGGGGAACACAGATACGCAGTATTTT
-	-	TRBV12-5	TRBJ2-7	CASGLVQGASYEQYF	TGTGCTAGTGGTTTGGTACAGGGAGCTTCCTACGAGCAGTACTTC
-	-	TRBV5-8	TRBJ2-4	CASSRNRGGKNIQYF	TGTGCCAGCAGCAGAAACAGGGGAGGCAAAAACATTCAGTACTTC
-	-	TRBV9	TRBJ1-1	CASSSGRGTEAFF	TGTGCCAGCAGCTCGGGCAGGGGCACTGAAGCTTTCTTT
once	-	TRBV5-4	TRBJ1-3	CASSLLGSQKGNTIYF	TGTGCCAGCAGCTTGCTTGGCTCACAGAAGGGAAACACCATATATTTT
-	TRBD1	TRBV7-9	TRBJ2-1	CASSAGQGARPSYNEQFF	TGTGCCAGCAGCGCCGGACAGGGGGCGCGTCCCTCCTACAATGAGCAGTTCTTC
-	-	TRBV5-1	TRBJ1-1	CASSRDTNTEAFF	TGCGCCAGCAGCCGTGACACGAACACTGAAGCTTTCTTT
-	TRBD1	TRBV13	TRBJ1-1	CASSTGPTGRAFF	TGTGCCAGCAGCACGGGTCCGACAGGGAGAGCTTTCTTT
few	TRBD1	TRBV2	TRBJ2-2	CASTTILSGTGKGELFF	TGTGCCAGCACCACGATCCTATCTGGGACAGGGAAGGGGGAGCTGTTTTTT
-	-	TRBV10-3	TRBJ1-1	CAISDPENTEAFF	TGTGCCATCAGTGACCCAGAGAACACTGAAGCTTTCTTT
-	TRBD1	TRBV6-5	TRBJ1-4	CASSRDRGREKLFF	TGTGCCAGCAGTCGGGACAGGGGGCGTGAAAAACTGTTTTTT
-	-	TRBV28	TRBJ1-1	CASSVSTAQAFF	TGTGCCAGCAGTGTCTCGACAGCGCAAGCTTTCTTT
-	-	TRBV6-5	TRBJ1-3	CASRKNRDGGNTIYF	TGTGCCAGCAGGAAGAACAGGGATGGTGGAAACACCATATATTTT
-	-	TRBV6-5	TRBJ2-2	CASSYGQGFDTGELFF	TGTGCCAGCAGTTATGGGCAGGGTTTCGACACCGGGGAGCTGTTTTTT
once	TRBD1	TRBV30	TRBJ1-6	CAWSVTTGRYNSPLHF	TGTGCCTGGAGTGTAACGACAGGGAGGTATAATTCACCCCTCCACTTT
-	-	TRBV15	TRBJ1-1	CATGLETHSEAFF	TGTGCCACCGGTCTGGAGACGCACTCTGAAGCTTTCTTT
few	TRBD1	TRBV4-3	TRBJ1-2	CASSQKGGRGLANYGYTF	TGCGCCAGCAGCCAAAAGGGGGGCAGGGGGTTGGCTAACTATGGCTACACCTTC
-	TRBD1	TRBV9	TRBJ1-2	CASSDRTGYGYTF	TGTGCCAGCAGCGACCGGACAGGCTATGGCTACACCTTC
-	-	TRBV27	TRBJ1-2	CASSLSGAVYGYTF	TGTGCCAGCAGTTTATCGGGGGCGGTCTATGGCTACACCTTC
-	TRBD2	TRBV5-4	TRBJ2-3	CASSLEGTSGLNTQYF	TGTGCCAGCAGCTTGGAAGGGACTAGCGGACTCAATACGCAGTATTTT
-	-	TRBV6-1	TRBJ1-5	CASSARVGGLASNQPQHF	TGTGCCAGCAGTGCAAGGGTCGGGGGTTTAGCGAGCAATCAGCCCCAGCATTTT
-	-	TRBV6-1	TRBJ1-5	CASSDPAGGRGNQPQHF	TGTGCCAGCAGTGACCCCGCGGGGGGAAGAGGGAATCAGCCCCAGCATTTT
-	-	TRBV7-2	TRBJ2-5	CASSYWGGAAETQYF	TGTGCCAGCAGCTATTGGGGGGGGGCGGCAGAGACCCAGTACTTC
-	-	TRBV5-1	TRBJ2-3	CASSWAGGPDTQYF	TGCGCCAGCAGCTGGGCTGGGGGCCCAGATACGCAGTATTTT
-	-	TRBV4-3	TRBJ1-4	CASSQEVRGANEKLFF	TGCGCCAGCAGCCAAGAGGTCAGGGGAGCAAATGAAAAACTGTTTTTT